Sequencing of this T cell receptor (beta chain) was carried out in a study of blood T cell repertoires in COVID-19. As to this clone: This sample also contains other DNA sequences that code for the same CDR3.

V was pared by 2 bases and J by 4 bases, with 1 base of the junction left unmatched. Germline V gene data show CDR1 as MNHEY and CDR2 as SVGAGI. This CDR3 is built from 13 residues. Per the authors' pipeline: By means of reference gene primer amplification, nucleated cell counts were estimated. Some clones are missing from TCRdb's copy, which holds only in-frame ones; the method was immunoSEQ multiplex PCR. V and J calls plus clone size are reproduced from that table; the DNA served to infer D and trimming. The sample lists approximately 350,000 clones, 89% occurring once. Sequencing was done on a sample of peripheral blood. This clonotype was obtained from a man aged 35-49 years with acute or convalescent COVID-19. The V gene is TRBV6-5, the J gene TRBJ1-1; TRBD1 agrees at 7 bases. The CDR3 sequence is CASSYAGGTEAFF. CDR3 nucleotide sequence: TGTGCCAGCAGTTACGCAGGGGGCACTGAAGCTTTCTTT.